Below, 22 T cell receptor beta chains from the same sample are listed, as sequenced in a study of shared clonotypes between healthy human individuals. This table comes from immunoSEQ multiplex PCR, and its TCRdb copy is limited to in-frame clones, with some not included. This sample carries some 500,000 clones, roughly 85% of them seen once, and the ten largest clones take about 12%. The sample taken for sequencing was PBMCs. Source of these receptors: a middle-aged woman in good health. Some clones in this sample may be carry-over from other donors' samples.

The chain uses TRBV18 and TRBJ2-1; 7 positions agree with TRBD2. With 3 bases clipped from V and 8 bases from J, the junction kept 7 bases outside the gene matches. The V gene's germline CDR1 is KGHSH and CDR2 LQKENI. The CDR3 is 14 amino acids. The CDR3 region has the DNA TGTGCCAGCTCACCCACGACTAGCAGCGATGAGCAGTTCTTC. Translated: CASSPTTSSDEQFF.

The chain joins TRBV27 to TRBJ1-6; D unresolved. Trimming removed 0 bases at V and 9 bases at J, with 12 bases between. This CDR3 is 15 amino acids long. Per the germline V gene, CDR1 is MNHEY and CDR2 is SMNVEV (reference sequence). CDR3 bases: TGTGCCAGCAGTTTATCACCCGACCGGGGTTCACCCCTCCACTTT. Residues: CASSLSPDRGSPLHF.

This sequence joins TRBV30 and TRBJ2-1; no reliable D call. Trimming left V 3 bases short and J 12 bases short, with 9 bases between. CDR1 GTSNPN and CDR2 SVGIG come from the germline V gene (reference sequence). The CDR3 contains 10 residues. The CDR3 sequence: CAWREEVQFF. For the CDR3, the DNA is TGTGCCTGGAGGGAAGAAGTGCAGTTCTTC.

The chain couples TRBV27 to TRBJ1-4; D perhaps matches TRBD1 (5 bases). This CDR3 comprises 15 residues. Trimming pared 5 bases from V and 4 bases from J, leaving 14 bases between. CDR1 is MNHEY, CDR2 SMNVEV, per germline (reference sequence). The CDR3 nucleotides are TGTGCCAGCAGTCCCGCGGGACGGCATAATGAAAAACTGTTTTTT. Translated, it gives CASSPAGRHNEKLFF.

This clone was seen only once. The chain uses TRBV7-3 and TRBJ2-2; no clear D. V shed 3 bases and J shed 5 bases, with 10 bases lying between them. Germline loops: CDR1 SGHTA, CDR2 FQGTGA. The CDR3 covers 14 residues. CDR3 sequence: CASSFRSPTGELFF. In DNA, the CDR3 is TGTGCCAGCAGCTTCCGGAGTCCGACCGGGGAGCTGTTTTTT.

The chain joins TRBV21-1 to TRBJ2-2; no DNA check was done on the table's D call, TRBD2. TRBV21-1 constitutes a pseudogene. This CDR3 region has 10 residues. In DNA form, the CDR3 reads TGTGCCAGCCTCACCGGGGAGCTGTTTTTT. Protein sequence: CASLTGELFF.

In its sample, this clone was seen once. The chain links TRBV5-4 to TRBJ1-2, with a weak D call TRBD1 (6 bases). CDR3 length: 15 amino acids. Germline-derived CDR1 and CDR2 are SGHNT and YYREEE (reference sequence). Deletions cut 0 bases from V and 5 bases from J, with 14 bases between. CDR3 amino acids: CASSLVAGEGYGYTF. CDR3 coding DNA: TGTGCCAGCAGCTTGGTGGCAGGGGAGGGTTATGGCTACACCTTC. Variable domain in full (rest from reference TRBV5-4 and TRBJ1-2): ETGVTQSPTHLIKTRGQQVTLRCSSQSGHNTVSWYQQALGQGPQFIFQYYREEENGRGNFPPRFSGLQFPNYSSELNVNALELDDSALYLCASSLVAGEGYGYTFGSGTRLTVV.

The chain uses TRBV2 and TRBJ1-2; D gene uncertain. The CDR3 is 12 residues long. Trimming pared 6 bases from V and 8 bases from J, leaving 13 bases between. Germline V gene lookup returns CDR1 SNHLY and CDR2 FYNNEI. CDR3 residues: CASRGRLGGYTF. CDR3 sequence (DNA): TGTGCCAGCAGAGGCAGACTCGGGGGCTACACCTTC.

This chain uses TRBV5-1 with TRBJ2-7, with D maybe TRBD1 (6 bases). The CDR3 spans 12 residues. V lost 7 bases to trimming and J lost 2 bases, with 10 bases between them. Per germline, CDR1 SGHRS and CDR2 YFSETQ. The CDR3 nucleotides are TGCGCCAGCGCCTCAGGGGCCTACGAGCAGTACTTC. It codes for CASASGAYEQYF.

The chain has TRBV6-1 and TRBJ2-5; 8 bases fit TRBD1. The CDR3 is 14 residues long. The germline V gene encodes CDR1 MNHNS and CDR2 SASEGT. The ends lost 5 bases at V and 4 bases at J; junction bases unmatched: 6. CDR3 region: CASSFDRGRETQYF. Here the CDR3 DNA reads TGTGCCAGCAGTTTCGACAGGGGCAGAGAGACCCAGTACTTC.

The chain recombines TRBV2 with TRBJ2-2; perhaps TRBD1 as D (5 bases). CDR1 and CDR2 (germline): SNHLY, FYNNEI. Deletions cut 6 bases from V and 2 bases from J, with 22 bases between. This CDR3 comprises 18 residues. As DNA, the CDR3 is TGTGCCAGCAGGCCCCCGAGGTGGGCAGGGCTAAACACCGGGGAGCTGTTTTTT. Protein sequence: CASRPPRWAGLNTGELFF.

This CDR3 reads CASRRIAGAQETQYF. The DNA of the CDR3 is TGTGCCAGCAGACGTATAGCGGGAGCTCAGGAGACCCAGTACTTC. The chain carries TRBV6-6 and TRBJ2-5; 9 bases map to TRBD2. V trimming: 6 bases; J trimming: 5 bases; junction bases outside the gene matches: 10. From germline, CDR1 is MNHNY and CDR2 SVGAGI (reference sequence). CDR3 length: 15 amino acids.

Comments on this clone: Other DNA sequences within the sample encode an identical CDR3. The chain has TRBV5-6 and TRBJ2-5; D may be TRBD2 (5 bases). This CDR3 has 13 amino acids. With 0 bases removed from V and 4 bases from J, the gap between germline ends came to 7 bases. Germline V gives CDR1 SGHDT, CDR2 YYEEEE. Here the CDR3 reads CASSLGGVETQYF. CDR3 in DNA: TGTGCCAGCAGCTTGGGGGGAGTAGAGACCCAGTACTTC. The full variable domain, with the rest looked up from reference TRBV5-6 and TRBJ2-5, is DAGVTQSPTHLIKTRGQQVTLRCSPKSGHDTVSWYQQALGQGPQFIFQYYEEEERQRGNFPDRFSGHQFPNYSSELNVNALLLGDSALYLCASSLGGVETQYFGPGTRLLVL.

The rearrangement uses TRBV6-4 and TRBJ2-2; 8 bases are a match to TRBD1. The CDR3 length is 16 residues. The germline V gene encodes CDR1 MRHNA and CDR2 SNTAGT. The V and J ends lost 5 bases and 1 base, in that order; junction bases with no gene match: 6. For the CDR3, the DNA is TGTGCCAGCAGTTCGTCTGGACAGGGGAACACCGGGGAGCTGTTTTTT. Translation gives CASSSSGQGNTGELFF.

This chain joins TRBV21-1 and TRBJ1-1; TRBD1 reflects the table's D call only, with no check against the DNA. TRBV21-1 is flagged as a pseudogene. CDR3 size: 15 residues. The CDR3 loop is CASSKMGQMVTEAFF. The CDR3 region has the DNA TGTGCCAGCAGCAAAATGGGACAGATGGTGACTGAAGCTTTCTTT.

The CDR3 is CASSQDWASGMGYEQYF. The DNA for the CDR3 is TGCGCCAGCAGCCAAGATTGGGCTAGCGGGATGGGATACGAGCAGTACTTC. V usage is TRBV4-3 and J usage is TRBJ2-7; TRBD2 agrees at 9 bases. The germline CDR1 and CDR2 sequences are LGHNA and YSLEER. J was trimmed by 4 bases and V by 0 bases; bases with no gene match: 10. The CDR3 spans 17 residues.

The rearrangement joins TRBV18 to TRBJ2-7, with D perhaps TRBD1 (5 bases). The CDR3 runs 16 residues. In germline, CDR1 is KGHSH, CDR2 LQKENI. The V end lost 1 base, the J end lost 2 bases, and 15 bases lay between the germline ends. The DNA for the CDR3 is TGTGCCAGCTCACCACGTGAAGGGGTAGAGGCCTACGAGCAGTACTTC. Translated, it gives CASSPREGVEAYEQYF.

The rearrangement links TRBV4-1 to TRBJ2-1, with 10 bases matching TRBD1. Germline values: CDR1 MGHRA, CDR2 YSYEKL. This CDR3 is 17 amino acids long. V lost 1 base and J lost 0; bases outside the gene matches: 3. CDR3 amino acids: CASSQGQGASSYNEQFF. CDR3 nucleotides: TGCGCCAGCAGCCAAGGACAGGGGGCCAGCTCCTACAATGAGCAGTTCTTC.

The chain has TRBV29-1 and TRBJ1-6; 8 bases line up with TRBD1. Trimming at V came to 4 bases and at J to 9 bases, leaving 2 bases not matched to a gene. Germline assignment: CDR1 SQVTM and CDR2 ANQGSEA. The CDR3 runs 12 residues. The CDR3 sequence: CSVGDRGSPLHF. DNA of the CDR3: TGCAGCGTTGGAGACAGGGGTTCACCCCTCCACTTT.

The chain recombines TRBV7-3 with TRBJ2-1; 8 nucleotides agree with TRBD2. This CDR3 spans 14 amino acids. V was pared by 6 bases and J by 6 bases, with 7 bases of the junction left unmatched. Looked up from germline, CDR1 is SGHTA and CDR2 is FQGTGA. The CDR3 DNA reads TGTGCCAGCAGTCCCCAGCGGGAGTTCAATGAGCAGTTCTTC. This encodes CASSPQREFNEQFF.

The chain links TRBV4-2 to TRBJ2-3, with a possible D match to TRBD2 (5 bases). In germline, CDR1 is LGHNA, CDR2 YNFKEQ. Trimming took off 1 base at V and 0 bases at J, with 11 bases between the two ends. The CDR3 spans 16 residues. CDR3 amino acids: CASSQVLAGSTDTQYF. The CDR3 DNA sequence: TGTGCCAGCAGCCAAGTCCTAGCAGGAAGCACAGATACGCAGTATTTT.

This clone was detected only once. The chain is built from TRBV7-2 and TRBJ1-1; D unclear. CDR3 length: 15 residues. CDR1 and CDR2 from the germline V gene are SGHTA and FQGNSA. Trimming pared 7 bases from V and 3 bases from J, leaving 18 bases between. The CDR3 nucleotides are TGTGCCAGCAACCGTTTTGGTGGAGGTGACACTGAAGCTTTCTTT. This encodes CASNRFGGGDTEAFF. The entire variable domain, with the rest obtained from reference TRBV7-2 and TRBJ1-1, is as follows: GAGVSQSPSNKVTEKGKDVELRCDPISGHTALYWYRQSLGQGLEFLIYFQGNSAPDKSGLPSDRFSAERTGGSVSTLTIQRTQQEDSAVYLCASNRFGGGDTEAFFGQGTRLTVV.